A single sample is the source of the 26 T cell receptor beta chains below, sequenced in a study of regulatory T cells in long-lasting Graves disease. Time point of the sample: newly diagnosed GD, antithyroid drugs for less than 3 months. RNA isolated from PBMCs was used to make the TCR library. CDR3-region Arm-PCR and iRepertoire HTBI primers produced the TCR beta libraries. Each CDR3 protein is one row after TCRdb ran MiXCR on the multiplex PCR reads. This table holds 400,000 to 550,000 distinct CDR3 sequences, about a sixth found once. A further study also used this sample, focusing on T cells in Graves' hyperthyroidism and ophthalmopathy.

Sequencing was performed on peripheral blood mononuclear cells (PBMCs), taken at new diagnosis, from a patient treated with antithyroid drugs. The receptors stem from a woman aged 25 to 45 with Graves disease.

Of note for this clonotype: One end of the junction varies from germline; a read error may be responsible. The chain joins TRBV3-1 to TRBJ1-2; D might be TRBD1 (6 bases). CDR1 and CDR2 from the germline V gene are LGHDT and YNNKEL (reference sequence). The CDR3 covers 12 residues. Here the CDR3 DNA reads TGTGCCAGCAGAGGGGACACCGGTGGCTTCACCTTC. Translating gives CASRGDTGGFTF.

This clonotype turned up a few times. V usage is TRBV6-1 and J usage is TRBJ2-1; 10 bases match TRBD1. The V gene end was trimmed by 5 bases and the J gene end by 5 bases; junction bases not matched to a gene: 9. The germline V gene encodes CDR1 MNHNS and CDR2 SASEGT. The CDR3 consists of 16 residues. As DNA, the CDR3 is TGTGCCAGCAGTCGCGATACCGGGACAGGGGACAATGAGCAGTTCTTC. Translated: CASSRDTGTGDNEQFF.

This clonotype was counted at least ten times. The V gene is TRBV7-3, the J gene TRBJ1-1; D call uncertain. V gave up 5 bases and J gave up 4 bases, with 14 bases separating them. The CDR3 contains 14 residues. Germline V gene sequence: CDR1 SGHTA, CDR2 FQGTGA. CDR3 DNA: TGTGCCAGCAGCCTGTCATACGCGGGCACTGAAGCTTTCTTT. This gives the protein CASSLSYAGTEAFF.

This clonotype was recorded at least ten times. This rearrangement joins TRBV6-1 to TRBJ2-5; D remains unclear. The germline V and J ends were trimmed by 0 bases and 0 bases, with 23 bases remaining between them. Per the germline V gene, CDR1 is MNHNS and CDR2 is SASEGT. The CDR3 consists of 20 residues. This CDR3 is CASSEALIPRLAFYQETQYF. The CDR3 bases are TGTGCCAGCAGTGAAGCGCTCATTCCCCGCTTGGCATTCTACCAAGAGACCCAGTACTTC.

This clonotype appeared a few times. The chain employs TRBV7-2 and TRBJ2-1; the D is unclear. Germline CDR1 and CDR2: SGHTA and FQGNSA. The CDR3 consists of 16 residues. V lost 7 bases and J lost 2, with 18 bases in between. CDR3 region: CASTSKIRRAYNEQFF. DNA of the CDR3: TGTGCCAGCACAAGTAAGATCAGGAGAGCCTACAATGAGCAGTTCTTC.

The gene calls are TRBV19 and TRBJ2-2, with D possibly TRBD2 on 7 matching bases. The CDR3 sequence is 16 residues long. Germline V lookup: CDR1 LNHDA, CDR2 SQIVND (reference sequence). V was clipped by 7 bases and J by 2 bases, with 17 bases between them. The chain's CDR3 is CASTPRGGFNTGELFF. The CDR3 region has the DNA TGTGCCAGTACCCCGAGGGGGGGATTCAACACCGGGGAGCTGTTTTTT. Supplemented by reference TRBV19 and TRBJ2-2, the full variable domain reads DGGITQSPKYLFRKEGQNVTLSCEQNLNHDAMYWYRQDPGQGLRLIYYSQIVNDFQKGDIAEGYSVSREKKESFPLTVTSAQKNPTAFYLCASTPRGGFNTGELFFGEGSRLTVL.

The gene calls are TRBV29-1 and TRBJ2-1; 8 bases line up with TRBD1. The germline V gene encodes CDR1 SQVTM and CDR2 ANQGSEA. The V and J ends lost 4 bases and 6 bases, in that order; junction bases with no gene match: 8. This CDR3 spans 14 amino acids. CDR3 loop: CSVVEQGAGNEQFF. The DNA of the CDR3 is TGCAGCGTTGTCGAGCAGGGGGCTGGCAATGAGCAGTTCTTC.

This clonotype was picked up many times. CDR3 sequence (DNA): TGTGCCACTACACCCCCATCTTATAGCAATCAGCCCCAGCATTTT. Protein sequence: CATTPPSYSNQPQHF. The rearrangement uses TRBV28 and TRBJ1-5, with D hard to call. V lost 10 bases and J 0 bases, leaving 16 bases between the germline ends. Germline assignment: CDR1 MDHEN and CDR2 SYDVKM. This CDR3 has 15 amino acids. Full variable domain (outside the CDR3, taken from reference TRBV28 and TRBJ1-5): DVKVTQSSRYLVKRTGEKVFLECVQDMDHENMFWYRQDPGLGLRLIYFSYDVKMKEKGDIPEGYSVSREKKERFSLILESASTNQTSMYLCATTPPSYSNQPQHFGDGTRLSIL.

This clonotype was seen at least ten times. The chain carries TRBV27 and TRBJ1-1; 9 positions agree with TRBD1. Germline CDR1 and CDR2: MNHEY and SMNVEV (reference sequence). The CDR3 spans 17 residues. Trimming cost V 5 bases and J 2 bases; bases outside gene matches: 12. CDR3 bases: TGTGCCAGCAGTACAAAGGGACAGGGACTCTATAACACTGAAGCTTTCTTT. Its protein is CASSTKGQGLYNTEAFF.

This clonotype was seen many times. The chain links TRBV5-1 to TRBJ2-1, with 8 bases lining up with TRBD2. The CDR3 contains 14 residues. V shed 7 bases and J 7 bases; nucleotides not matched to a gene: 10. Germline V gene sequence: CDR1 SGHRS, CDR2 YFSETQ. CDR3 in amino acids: CASVGLAGGNEQFF. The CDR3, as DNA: TGCGCCAGCGTGGGGCTAGCGGGCGGTAATGAGCAGTTCTTC.

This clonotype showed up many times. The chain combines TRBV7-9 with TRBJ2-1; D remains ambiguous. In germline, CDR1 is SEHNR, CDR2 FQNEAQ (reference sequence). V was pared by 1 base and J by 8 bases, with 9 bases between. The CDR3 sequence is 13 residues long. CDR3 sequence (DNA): TGTGCCAGCAGCTTAGACTCCTGGGATGAGCAGTTCTTC. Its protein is CASSLDSWDEQFF.

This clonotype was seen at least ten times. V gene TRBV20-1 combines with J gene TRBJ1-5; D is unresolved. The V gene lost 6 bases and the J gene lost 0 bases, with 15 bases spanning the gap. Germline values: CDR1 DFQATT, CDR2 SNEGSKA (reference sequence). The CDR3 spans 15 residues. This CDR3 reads CSAQKSLNSNQPQHF. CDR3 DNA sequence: TGCAGTGCGCAGAAGAGCCTCAATAGCAATCAGCCCCAGCATTTT.

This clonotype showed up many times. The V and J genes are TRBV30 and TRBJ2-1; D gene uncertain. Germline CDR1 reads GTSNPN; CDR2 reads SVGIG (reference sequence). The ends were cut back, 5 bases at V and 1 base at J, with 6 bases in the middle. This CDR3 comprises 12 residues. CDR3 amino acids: CAWLGSYNEQFF. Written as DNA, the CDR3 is TGTGCCTGGCTAGGGTCCTACAATGAGCAGTTCTTC.

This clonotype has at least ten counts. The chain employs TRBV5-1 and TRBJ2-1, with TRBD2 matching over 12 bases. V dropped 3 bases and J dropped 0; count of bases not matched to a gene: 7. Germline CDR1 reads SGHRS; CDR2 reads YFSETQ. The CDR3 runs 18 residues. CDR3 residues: CASSYFRLAGVSYNEQFF. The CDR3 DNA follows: TGCGCCAGCAGCTATTTCAGACTAGCGGGGGTCTCCTACAATGAGCAGTTCTTC.

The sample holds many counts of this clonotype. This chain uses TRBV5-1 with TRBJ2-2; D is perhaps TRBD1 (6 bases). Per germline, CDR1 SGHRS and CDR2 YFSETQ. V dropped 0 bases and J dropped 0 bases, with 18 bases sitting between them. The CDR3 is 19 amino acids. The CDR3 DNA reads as TGCGCCAGCAGCTTGGTAGACAGGAGACGAACCGCGAACACCGGGGAGCTGTTTTTT. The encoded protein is CASSLVDRRRTANTGELFF.

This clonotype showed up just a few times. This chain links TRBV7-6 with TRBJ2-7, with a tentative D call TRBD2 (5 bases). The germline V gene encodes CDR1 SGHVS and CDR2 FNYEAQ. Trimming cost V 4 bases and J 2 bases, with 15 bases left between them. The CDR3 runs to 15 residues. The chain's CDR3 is CASSSLGSDAYEQYF. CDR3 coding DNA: TGTGCCAGCAGCTCCCTAGGTAGCGATGCCTACGAGCAGTACTTC.

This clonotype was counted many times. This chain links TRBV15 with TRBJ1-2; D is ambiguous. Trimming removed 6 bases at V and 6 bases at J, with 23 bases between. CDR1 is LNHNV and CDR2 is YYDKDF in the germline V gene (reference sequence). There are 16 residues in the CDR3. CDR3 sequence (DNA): TGTGCCACCAGAAACCTTAAGGGTGAAGGGCGGAATGGCTACACCTTC. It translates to CATRNLKGEGRNGYTF.

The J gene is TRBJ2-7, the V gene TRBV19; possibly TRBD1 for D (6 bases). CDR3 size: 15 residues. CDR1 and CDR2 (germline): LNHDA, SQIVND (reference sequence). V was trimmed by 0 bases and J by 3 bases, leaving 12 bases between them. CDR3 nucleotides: TGTGCCAGTAGTATAGAAGGGGGAGTACACTACGAGCAGTACTTC. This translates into CASSIEGGVHYEQYF.

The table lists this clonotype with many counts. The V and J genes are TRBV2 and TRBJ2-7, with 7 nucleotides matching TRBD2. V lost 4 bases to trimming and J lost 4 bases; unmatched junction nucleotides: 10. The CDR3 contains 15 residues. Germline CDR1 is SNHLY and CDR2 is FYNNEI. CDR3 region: CASSGGDYRVYEQYF. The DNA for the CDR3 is TGTGCCAGCAGTGGGGGGGACTACCGGGTATACGAGCAGTACTTC.

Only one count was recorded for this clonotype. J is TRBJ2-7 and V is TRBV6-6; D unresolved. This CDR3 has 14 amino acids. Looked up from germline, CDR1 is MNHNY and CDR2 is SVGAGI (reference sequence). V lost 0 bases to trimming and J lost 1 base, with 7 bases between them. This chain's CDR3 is CASSYSADSYEQYF. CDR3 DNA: TGTGCCAGCAGTTACTCGGCGGATTCCTACGAGCAGTACTTC.

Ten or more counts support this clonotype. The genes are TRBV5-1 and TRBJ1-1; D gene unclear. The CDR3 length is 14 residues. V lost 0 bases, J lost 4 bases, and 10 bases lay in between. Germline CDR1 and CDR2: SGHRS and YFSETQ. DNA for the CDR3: TGCGCCAGCAGCTTGGCCGGGTCTTTCACTGAAGCTTTCTTT. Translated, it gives CASSLAGSFTEAFF.

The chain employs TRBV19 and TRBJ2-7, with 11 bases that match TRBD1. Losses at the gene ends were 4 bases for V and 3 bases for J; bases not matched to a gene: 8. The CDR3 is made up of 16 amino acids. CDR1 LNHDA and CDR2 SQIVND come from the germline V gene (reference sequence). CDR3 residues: CASSTQDRGLLYEQYF. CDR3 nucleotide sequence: TGTGCCAGTAGTACCCAGGACAGGGGGCTCCTCTACGAGCAGTACTTC.

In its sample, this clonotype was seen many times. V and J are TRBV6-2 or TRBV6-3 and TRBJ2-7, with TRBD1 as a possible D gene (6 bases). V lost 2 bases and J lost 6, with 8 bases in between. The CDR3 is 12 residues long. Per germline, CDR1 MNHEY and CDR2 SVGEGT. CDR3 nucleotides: TGTGCCAGCAGTTACGGGGGCCGCGAGCAGTACTTC. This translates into CASSYGGREQYF.

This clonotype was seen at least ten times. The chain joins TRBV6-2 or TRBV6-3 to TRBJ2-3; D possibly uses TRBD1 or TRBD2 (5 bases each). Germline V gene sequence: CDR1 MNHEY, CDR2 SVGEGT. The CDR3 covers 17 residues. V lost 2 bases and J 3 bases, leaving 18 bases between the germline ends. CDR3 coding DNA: TGTGCCAGCAGTTACCGGACCGGGACCCAACTAACAGATACGCAGTATTTT. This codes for CASSYRTGTQLTDTQYF.

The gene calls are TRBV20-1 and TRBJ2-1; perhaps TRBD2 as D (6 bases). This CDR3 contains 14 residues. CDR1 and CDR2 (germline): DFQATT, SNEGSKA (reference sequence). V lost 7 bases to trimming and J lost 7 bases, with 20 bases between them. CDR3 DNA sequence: TGCAGTGGGACTATAAAGGGAAACAGGAATGAGCAGTTCTTC. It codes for CSGTIKGNRNEQFF.

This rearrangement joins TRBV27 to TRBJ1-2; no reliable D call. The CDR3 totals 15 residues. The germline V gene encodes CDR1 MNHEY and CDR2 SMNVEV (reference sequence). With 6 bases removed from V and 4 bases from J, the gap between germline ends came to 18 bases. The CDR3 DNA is TGTGCCAGCAGCCTTTGGGCTAATGAGGGCTATGGCTACACCTTC. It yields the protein CASSLWANEGYGYTF.